The 27 T cell receptor beta chains below all came from one sample that was sequenced in a study of graft-versus-host responses after intestinal transplantation. Clones were read by immunoSEQ multiplex PCR, and TCRdb kept only the in-frame ones, dropping some. This sample has about 130,000 clones; 90% to 95% occur once, and the top ten carry around 0.15%. Antigens for these TCRs are unknown. The sample in question was unstimulated CD4+ T cells sorted from spleen or lymph node cells, obtained before intestinal transplant. These receptors originate from a human donor who received an intestinal transplant.

This clone has a single count. The chain employs TRBV2 and TRBJ2-5; D possibly matches TRBD1 or TRBD2 (6 bases each). CDR3 size: 13 residues. Trimming removed 2 bases at V and 5 bases at J, with 9 bases between. Germline loops: CDR1 SNHLY, CDR2 FYNNEI. CDR3 DNA sequence: TGTGCCAGCAGTGAAATAGGGGGGGAGACCCAGTACTTC. It yields the protein CASSEIGGETQYF.

The J gene is TRBJ2-2, the V gene TRBV11-2, with D possibly TRBD2 on 6 matching bases. The length of the CDR3 is 17 residues. Germline lookup yields CDR1 SGHAT and CDR2 FQNNGV. Trimming shortened V by 4 bases and J by 2 bases, and 17 bases separated the two germline ends. CDR3 residues: CASSSWGRSGNTGELFF. In DNA, the CDR3 is TGTGCCAGCAGCTCGTGGGGGAGGAGCGGTAACACCGGGGAGCTGTTTTTT.

V usage is TRBV9 and J usage is TRBJ2-1; perhaps TRBD2 as D (5 bases). This CDR3 has 14 amino acids. CDR1 is SGDLS, CDR2 YYNGEE, per germline. V was trimmed by 0 bases and J by 1 base, leaving 5 bases between them. CDR3 protein: CASSVGTSYNEQFF. The CDR3 nucleotides are TGTGCCAGCAGCGTAGGGACTTCCTACAATGAGCAGTTCTTC. The whole variable domain, filled in from reference TRBV9 and TRBJ2-1, reads DSGVTQTPKHLITATGQRVTLRCSPRSGDLSVYWYQQSLDQGLQFLIQYYNGEERAKGNILERFSAQQFPDLHSELNLSSLELGDSALYFCASSVGTSYNEQFFGPGTRLTVL.

The V gene is TRBV21-1, the J gene TRBJ1-5. TRBV21-1 is labeled a pseudogene. The CDR3 contains 12 residues. CDR3 coding DNA: TGTGCCAGCAGCGGACCAAATCAGCCCCAGCATTTT. Translation gives CASSGPNQPQHF.

This rearrangement joins TRBV19 to TRBJ1-5, with D unresolved. The CDR3 runs 15 residues. V lost 7 bases, J lost 0 bases, and 13 bases lay in between. The V gene's germline CDR1 is LNHDA and CDR2 SQIVND (reference sequence). The CDR3 region has the DNA TGTGCCAGTACCCCGGCCCCGAATAGCAATCAGCCCCAGCATTTT. It specifies CASTPAPNSNQPQHF.

The chain has TRBV5-4 and TRBJ1-2; D is undetermined. Trimming removed 4 bases at V and 1 base at J, with 11 bases between. The germline V gene has CDR1 SGHNT and CDR2 YYREEE (reference sequence). The CDR3 is made up of 14 amino acids. The CDR3: CASSPLPSNYGYTF. The CDR3 DNA reads as TGTGCCAGCAGCCCTCTCCCAAGTAACTATGGCTACACCTTC.

The chain joins TRBV10-3 to TRBJ2-1, with 9 bases lining up with TRBD2. The V gene's germline CDR1 is ENHRY and CDR2 SYGVKD. The CDR3 contains 15 residues. V lost 4 bases to trimming and J lost 7 bases; unmatched junction nucleotides: 8. CDR3 sequence (DNA): TGTGCCATCAGTGGACCGGCGGGGGGGCATAATGAGCAGTTCTTC. This translates into CAISGPAGGHNEQFF.

The genes are TRBV23-1 and TRBJ1-1; no definite D call. TRBV23-1 is labeled an ORF, and its function is uncertain. Trimming removed 7 bases at V and 3 bases at J, with 15 bases between. The CDR3 length is 14 residues. In nucleotides, the CDR3 is TGCGCCAGCAAGGAGGGCAAGAGGGACACTGAAGCTTTCTTT. Encoded protein: CASKEGKRDTEAFF.

The chain links TRBV20-1 to TRBJ2-5; D unclear. The CDR3 extends over 11 amino acids. With 5 bases removed from V and 3 bases from J, the gap between germline ends came to 7 bases. From germline, CDR1 is DFQATT and CDR2 SNEGSKA (reference sequence). The CDR3: CSASIEETQYF. Written as DNA, the CDR3 is TGCAGTGCTTCAATAGAAGAGACCCAGTACTTC.

J is TRBJ2-2 and V is TRBV12-5; D call uncertain. V lost 6 bases and J 5 bases, leaving 13 bases between the germline ends. The CDR3 has 14 residues. CDR1 is LGHNT, CDR2 FRNRAP, per germline. The CDR3 nucleotides read TGTGCTAGTGGCATGGCAACGGCGACCGGGGAGCTGTTTTTT. Amino acids: CASGMATATGELFF.

The table lists this clone with a few counts. The CDR3 nucleotides are TGCGCCAGCACCCCAGGGGCCGTTAATGAAAAACTGTTTTTT. Residues: CASTPGAVNEKLFF. The chain joins TRBV5-1 to TRBJ1-4; D possibly corresponds to TRBD1 (6 bases). V shed 6 bases and J shed 4 bases, with 13 bases lying between them. Germline lookup yields CDR1 SGHRS and CDR2 YFSETQ. CDR3 size: 14 residues.

The genes are TRBV5-4 and TRBJ2-1; perhaps TRBD2 as D (6 bases). Germline loops: CDR1 SGHNT, CDR2 YYREEE (reference sequence). There are 17 residues in the CDR3. V lost 2 bases, J lost 0 bases, and 15 bases lay in between. For the CDR3, the DNA is TGTGCCAGCAGCTTCACGATAGCGGTAAGCTCCTACAATGAGCAGTTCTTC. Encoded protein: CASSFTIAVSSYNEQFF.

This chain links TRBV7-8 with TRBJ2-3; 10 positions agree with TRBD2. J was trimmed by 0 bases and V by 0 bases; bases with no gene match: 3. This CDR3 is 17 amino acids long. Germline lookup yields CDR1 SGHVS and CDR2 FQNEAQ. The CDR3 sequence is CASSLAGTSVSTDTQYF. In DNA form, the CDR3 reads TGTGCCAGCAGCTTAGCAGGGACTAGCGTTAGCACAGATACGCAGTATTTT.

The chain couples TRBV19 to TRBJ2-1; 11 bases align to TRBD2. The V and J ends lost 0 bases and 12 bases, in that order; junction bases with no gene match: 13. The germline V gene has CDR1 LNHDA and CDR2 SQIVND (reference sequence). The CDR3 covers 17 residues. Here the CDR3 reads CASSIDRVTSGVRGQFF. CDR3 in DNA: TGTGCCAGTAGTATAGATCGAGTGACTAGCGGGGTCAGGGGGCAGTTCTTC.

The gene calls are TRBV2 and TRBJ1-2; D gene uncertain. Germline V lookup: CDR1 SNHLY, CDR2 FYNNEI. V dropped 3 bases and J dropped 5 bases, with 10 bases sitting between them. The CDR3 has 13 residues. This CDR3 reads CASSEVGGYGYTF. The DNA of the CDR3 is TGTGCCAGCAGTGAGGTGGGAGGATATGGCTACACCTTC.

The V gene is TRBV11-2, the J gene TRBJ1-4; D not certain. The V gene's germline CDR1 is SGHAT and CDR2 FQNNGV. With 0 bases removed from V and 5 bases from J, the gap between germline ends came to 13 bases. The CDR3 sequence is 16 residues long. The CDR3 DNA sequence: TGTGCCAGCAGCTTAGATAGAGGGAGAAGGAATGAAAAACTGTTTTTT. This codes for CASSLDRGRRNEKLFF.

This clone occurred once. The chain employs TRBV4-1 and TRBJ1-3; D not resolved. CDR1 and CDR2 from the germline V gene are MGHRA and YSYEKL. Deletions cut 0 bases from V and 0 bases from J, with 12 bases between. The length of the CDR3 is 17 residues. CDR3 region: CASSQDWGDNSGNTIYF. As DNA, the CDR3 is TGCGCCAGCAGCCAAGATTGGGGAGACAACTCTGGAAACACCATATATTTT.

The chain joins TRBV2 to TRBJ1-6; perhaps TRBD1 as D (6 bases). The CDR3 runs 14 residues. Germline CDR1 SNHLY, CDR2 FYNNEI. The germline V and J ends were trimmed by 8 bases and 5 bases, with 13 bases remaining between them. CDR3 in DNA: TGTGCCAGCGGGGGACAAGGACATAATTCACCCCTCCACTTT. Translated: CASGGQGHNSPLHF.

This clone was seen more than once but under ten times. The chain uses TRBV6-1 and TRBJ1-1; D ambiguous. The CDR3 has 14 amino acids. V gave up 7 bases and J gave up 1 base, with 13 bases separating them. The germline CDR1 and CDR2 sequences are MNHNS and SASEGT. This CDR3 reads CASTTNVANTEAFF. CDR3 DNA: TGTGCCAGCACCACGAACGTAGCGAACACTGAAGCTTTCTTT.

About this clone itself: The sample holds other DNA sequences that translate to the same CDR3. This rearrangement joins TRBV5-1 to TRBJ1-6; D not certain. The CDR3 contains 14 residues. CDR1 and CDR2 from the germline V gene are SGHRS and YFSETQ. With 0 bases removed from V and 7 bases from J, the gap between germline ends came to 8 bases. CDR3 in amino acids: CASSLDGINSPLHF. CDR3 DNA sequence: TGCGCCAGCAGCTTGGATGGGATCAATTCACCCCTCCACTTT.

The CDR3 reads CSASGTGHLYEQYF. In nucleotides, the CDR3 is TGCAGCGCCTCCGGGACAGGGCATCTGTACGAGCAGTACTTC. The chain combines TRBV29-1 with TRBJ2-7; 9 bases match TRBD1. The CDR3 runs 14 residues. The V and J ends lost 7 bases and 4 bases, in that order; junction bases with no gene match: 11. Germline V CDR1 and CDR2: SQVTM, ANQGSEA.

The chain employs TRBV11-1 and TRBJ1-1, with D possibly matching TRBD1 (5 bases). Germline CDR1 reads SGHAT; CDR2 reads FQDESV (reference sequence). V lost 5 bases and J lost 1, with 17 bases in between. This CDR3 has 16 residues. The CDR3 region is CASSQFHGGGNTEAFF. DNA of the CDR3: TGTGCCAGCAGCCAGTTTCATGGGGGAGGGAACACTGAAGCTTTCTTT.

The V call is TRBV19, the J call TRBJ1-5; 8 bases map to TRBD1. The CDR3 sequence is 17 residues long. From germline, CDR1 is LNHDA and CDR2 SQIVND (reference sequence). V shed 0 bases, J shed 2 bases, and the junction held 6 bases outside the gene matches. The CDR3 region is CASSIDPGQGGNQPQHF. For the CDR3, the DNA is TGTGCCAGTAGTATAGATCCCGGACAGGGCGGCAATCAGCCCCAGCATTTT. The full variable domain, in which reference TRBV19 and TRBJ1-5 provide the parts outside the CDR3, is DGGITQSPKYLFRKEGQNVTLSCEQNLNHDAMYWYRQDPGQGLRLIYYSQIVNDFQKGDIAEGYSVSREKKESFPLTVTSAQKNPTAFYLCASSIDPGQGGNQPQHFGDGTRLSIL.

The chain carries TRBV4-2 and TRBJ2-1, with 14 bases aligning to TRBD2. J gave up 7 bases and V 4 bases, and 12 bases lay outside the gene matches. Germline V CDR1 and CDR2: LGHNA, YNFKEQ. There are 18 residues in the CDR3. CDR3: CASSRIPGLAGVRNEQFF. DNA of the CDR3: TGTGCCAGCAGCCGCATCCCGGGACTAGCGGGGGTAAGGAATGAGCAGTTCTTC.

This chain links TRBV5-1 with TRBJ1-1; 7 nucleotides align to TRBD1. CDR1 and CDR2 from the germline V gene are SGHRS and YFSETQ. Germline trimming cut 4 bases from V and 1 base from J; bases unmatched to any gene: 10. This CDR3 region has 16 residues. The CDR3 DNA follows: TGCGCCAGCAGCGGAACGCACAGGGGAGGGAACACTGAAGCTTTCTTT. Its translation: CASSGTHRGGNTEAFF.

The J gene is TRBJ1-4, the V gene TRBV19, with a tentative D call TRBD1 (6 bases). The germline V gene has CDR1 LNHDA and CDR2 SQIVND (reference sequence). This CDR3 region has 13 residues. V was shortened by 5 bases and J by 7 bases, with 11 bases between the two germline ends. The CDR3 nucleotides are TGTGCCAGTAGTGGGGGGCAGGTTGAAAAACTGTTTTTT. Translating it yields CASSGGQVEKLFF.

The V gene is TRBV5-1, the J gene TRBJ1-1; D ambiguous. Trimming pared 4 bases from V and 1 base from J, leaving 17 bases between. The germline gives CDR1 SGHRS, CDR2 YFSETQ. The CDR3 length is 16 residues. CDR3 sequence: CASSLSSAGGNTEAFF. The CDR3 DNA is TGCGCCAGCAGCCTCTCCTCGGCGGGAGGGAACACTGAAGCTTTCTTT.